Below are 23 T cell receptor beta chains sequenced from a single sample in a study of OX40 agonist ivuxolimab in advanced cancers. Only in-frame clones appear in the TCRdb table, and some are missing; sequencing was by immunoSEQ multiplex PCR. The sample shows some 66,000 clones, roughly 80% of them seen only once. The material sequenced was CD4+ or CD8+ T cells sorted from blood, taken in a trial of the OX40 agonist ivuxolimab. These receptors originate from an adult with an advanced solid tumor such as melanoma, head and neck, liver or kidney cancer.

CDR3 protein: CASSPDRLNTGELFF. The CDR3, as DNA: TGTGCCAGCAGTCCCGACAGACTAAACACCGGGGAGCTGTTTTTT. The chain couples TRBV7-3 to TRBJ2-2; D tentatively fits TRBD1 or TRBD2 (5 bases each). There are 15 residues in the CDR3. The V gene lost 6 bases and the J gene lost 2 bases, with 13 bases spanning the gap. CDR1 SGHTA and CDR2 FQGTGA come from the germline V gene.

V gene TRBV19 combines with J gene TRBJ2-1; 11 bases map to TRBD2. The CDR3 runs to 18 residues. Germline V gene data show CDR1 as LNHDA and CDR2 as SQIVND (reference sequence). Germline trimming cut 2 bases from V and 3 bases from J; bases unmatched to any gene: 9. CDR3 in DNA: TGTGCCAGTAGTATAAGCCTAGCGGGGGGCTTTGGCTACAATGAGCAGTTCTTC. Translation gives CASSISLAGGFGYNEQFF. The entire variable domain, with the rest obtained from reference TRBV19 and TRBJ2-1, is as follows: DGGITQSPKYLFRKEGQNVTLSCEQNLNHDAMYWYRQDPGQGLRLIYYSQIVNDFQKGDIAEGYSVSREKKESFPLTVTSAQKNPTAFYLCASSISLAGGFGYNEQFFGPGTRLTVL.

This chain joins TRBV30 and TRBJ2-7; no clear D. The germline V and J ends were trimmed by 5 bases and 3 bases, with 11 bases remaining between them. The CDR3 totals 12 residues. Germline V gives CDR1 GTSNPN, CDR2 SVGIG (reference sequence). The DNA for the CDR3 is TGTGCCTGGGAGGAGACAAACTACGAGCAGTACTTC. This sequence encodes CAWEETNYEQYF.

The CDR3 reads CASSYESGRDEQFF. The CDR3 coding sequence is TGTGCCAGCAGTTACGAGTCGGGAAGGGATGAGCAGTTCTTC. The chain couples TRBV6-6 to TRBJ2-1; a weak D match, TRBD2 (5 bases). CDR3 size: 14 residues. The germline CDR1 and CDR2 sequences are MNHNY and SVGAGI (reference sequence). Trimming pared 2 bases from V and 8 bases from J, leaving 13 bases between.

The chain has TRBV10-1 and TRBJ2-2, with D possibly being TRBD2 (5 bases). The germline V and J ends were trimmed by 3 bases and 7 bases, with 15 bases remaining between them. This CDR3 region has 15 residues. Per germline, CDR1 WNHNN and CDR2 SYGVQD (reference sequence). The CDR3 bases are TGCGCCAGCAGTGAAGGTGGGGAGAATGGCGGGGAGCTGTTTTTT. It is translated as CASSEGGENGGELFF.

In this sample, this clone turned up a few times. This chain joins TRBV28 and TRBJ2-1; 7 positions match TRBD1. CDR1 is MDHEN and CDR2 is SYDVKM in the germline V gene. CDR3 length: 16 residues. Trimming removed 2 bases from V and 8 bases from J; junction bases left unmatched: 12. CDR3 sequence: CASSLPYRGRFDEQFF. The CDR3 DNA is TGTGCCAGCAGTTTACCGTACAGGGGCCGTTTTGATGAGCAGTTCTTC.

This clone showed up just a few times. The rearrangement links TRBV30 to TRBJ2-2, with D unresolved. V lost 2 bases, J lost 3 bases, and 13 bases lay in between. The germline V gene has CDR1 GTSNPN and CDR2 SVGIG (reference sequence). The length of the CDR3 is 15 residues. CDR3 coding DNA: TGTGCCTGGAGTCGGCCCAACACCCACACCGGGGAGCTGTTTTTT. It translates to CAWSRPNTHTGELFF.

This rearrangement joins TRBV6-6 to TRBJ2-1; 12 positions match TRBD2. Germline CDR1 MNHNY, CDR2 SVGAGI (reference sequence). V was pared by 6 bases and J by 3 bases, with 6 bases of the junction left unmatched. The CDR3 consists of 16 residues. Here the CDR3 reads CASSDLAGGSYNEQFF. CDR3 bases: TGTGCCAGCAGCGACCTAGCGGGAGGGAGCTACAATGAGCAGTTCTTC.

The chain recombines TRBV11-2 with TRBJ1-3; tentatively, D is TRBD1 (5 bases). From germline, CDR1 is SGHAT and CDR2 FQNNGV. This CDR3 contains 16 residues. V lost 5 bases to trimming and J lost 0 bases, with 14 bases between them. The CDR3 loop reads CASSPWTGVSGNTIYF. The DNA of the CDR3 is TGTGCCAGCAGCCCCTGGACGGGGGTCTCTGGAAACACCATATATTTT.

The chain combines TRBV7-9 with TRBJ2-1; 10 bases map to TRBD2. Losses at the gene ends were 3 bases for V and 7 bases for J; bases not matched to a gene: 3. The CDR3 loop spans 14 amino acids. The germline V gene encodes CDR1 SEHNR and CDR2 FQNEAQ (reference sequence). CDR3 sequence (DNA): TGTGCCAGCAGCTTCCAGCGGGAGGGAAATGAGCAGTTCTTC. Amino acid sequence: CASSFQREGNEQFF. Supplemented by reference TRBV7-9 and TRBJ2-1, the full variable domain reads DTGVSQNPRHKITKRGQNVTFRCDPISEHNRLYWYRQTLGQGPEFLTYFQNEAQLEKSRLLSDRFSAERPKGSFSTLEIQRTEQGDSAMYLCASSFQREGNEQFFGPGTRLTVL.

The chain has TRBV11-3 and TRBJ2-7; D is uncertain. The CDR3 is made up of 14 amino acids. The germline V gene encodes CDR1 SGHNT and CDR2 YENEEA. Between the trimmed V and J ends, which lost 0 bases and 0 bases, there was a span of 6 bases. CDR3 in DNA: TGTGCCAGCAGCTTAGAGCAGGACTCCTACGAGCAGTACTTC. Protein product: CASSLEQDSYEQYF.

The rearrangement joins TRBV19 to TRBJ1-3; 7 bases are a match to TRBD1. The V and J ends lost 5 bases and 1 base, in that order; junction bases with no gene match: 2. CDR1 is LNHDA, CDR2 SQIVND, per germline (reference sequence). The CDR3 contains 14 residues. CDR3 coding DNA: TGTGCCAGTAGTGGACAGGTTTCTGGAAACACCATATATTTT. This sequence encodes CASSGQVSGNTIYF.

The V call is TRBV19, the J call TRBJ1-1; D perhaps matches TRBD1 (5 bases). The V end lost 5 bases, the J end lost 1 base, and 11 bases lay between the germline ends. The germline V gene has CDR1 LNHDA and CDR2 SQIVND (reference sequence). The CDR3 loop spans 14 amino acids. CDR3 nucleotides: TGTGCCAGTAGTTCTTCAGGGCCGAACACTGAAGCTTTCTTT. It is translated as CASSSSGPNTEAFF. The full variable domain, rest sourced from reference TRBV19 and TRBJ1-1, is DGGITQSPKYLFRKEGQNVTLSCEQNLNHDAMYWYRQDPGQGLRLIYYSQIVNDFQKGDIAEGYSVSREKKESFPLTVTSAQKNPTAFYLCASSSSGPNTEAFFGQGTRLTVV.

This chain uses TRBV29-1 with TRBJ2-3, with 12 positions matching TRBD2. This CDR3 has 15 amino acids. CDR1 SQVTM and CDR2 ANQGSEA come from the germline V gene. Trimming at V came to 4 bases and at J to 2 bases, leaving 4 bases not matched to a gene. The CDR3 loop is CSVGLAGVYTDTQYF. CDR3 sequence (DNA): TGCAGCGTTGGACTAGCGGGGGTTTACACAGATACGCAGTATTTT.

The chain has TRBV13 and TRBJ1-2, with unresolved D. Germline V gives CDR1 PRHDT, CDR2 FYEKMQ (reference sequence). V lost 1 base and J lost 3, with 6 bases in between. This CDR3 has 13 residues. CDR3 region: CASSLVTDYGYTF. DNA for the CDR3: TGTGCCAGCAGCTTAGTTACAGACTATGGCTACACCTTC.

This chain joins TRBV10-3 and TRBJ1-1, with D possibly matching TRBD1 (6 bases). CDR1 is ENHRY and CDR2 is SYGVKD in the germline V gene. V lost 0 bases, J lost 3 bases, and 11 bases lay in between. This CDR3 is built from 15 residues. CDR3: CAISESKWTDTEAFF. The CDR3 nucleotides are TGTGCCATCAGTGAGTCGAAGTGGACAGACACTGAAGCTTTCTTT.

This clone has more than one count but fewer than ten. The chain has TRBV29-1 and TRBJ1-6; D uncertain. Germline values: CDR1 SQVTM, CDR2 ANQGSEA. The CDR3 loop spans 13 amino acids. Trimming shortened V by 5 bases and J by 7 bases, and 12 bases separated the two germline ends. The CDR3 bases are TGCAGCGTTCTTCAGACGGCGAATTCACCCCTCCACTTT. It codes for CSVLQTANSPLHF.

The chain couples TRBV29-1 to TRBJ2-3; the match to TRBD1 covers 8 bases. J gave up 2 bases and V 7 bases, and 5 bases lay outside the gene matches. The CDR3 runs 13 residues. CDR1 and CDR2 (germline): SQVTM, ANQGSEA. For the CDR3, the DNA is TGCAGCGGCCGACAGGGGACCACAGATACGCAGTATTTT. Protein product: CSGRQGTTDTQYF.

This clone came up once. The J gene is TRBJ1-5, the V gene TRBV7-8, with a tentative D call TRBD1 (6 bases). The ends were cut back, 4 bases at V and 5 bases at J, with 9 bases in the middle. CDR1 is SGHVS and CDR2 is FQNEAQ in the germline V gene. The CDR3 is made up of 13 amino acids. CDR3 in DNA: TGTGCCAGCAGCTCACAGGGAGATCAGCCCCAGCATTTT. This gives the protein CASSSQGDQPQHF. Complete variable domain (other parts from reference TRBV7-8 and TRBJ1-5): GAGVSQSPRYKVAKRGQDVALRCDPISGHVSLFWYQQALGQGPEFLTYFQNEAQLDKSGLPSDRFFAERPEGSVSTLKIQRTQQEDSAVYLCASSSQGDQPQHFGDGTRLSIL.

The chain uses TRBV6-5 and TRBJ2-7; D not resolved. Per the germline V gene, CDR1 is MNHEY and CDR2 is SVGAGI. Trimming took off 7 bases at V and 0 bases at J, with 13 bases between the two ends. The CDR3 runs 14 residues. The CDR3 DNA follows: TGTGCCAGCACCGACCGGGTGAGCTCCTACGAGCAGTACTTC. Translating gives CASTDRVSSYEQYF.

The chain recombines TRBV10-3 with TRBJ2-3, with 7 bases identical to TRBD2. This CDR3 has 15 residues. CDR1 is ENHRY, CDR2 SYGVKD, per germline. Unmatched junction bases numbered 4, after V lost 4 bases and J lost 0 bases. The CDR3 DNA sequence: TGTGCCATCAGTGGGCTAGCGGCTAGCACAGATACGCAGTATTTT. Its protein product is CAISGLAASTDTQYF.

CDR3 nucleotide sequence: TGTGCCTGGAGCGACCAGGGGAACACTGAAGCTTTCTTT. Translated, it gives CAWSDQGNTEAFF. This chain links TRBV30 with TRBJ1-1, with TRBD1 as a possible D gene (5 bases). This CDR3 spans 13 amino acids. Germline-derived CDR1 and CDR2 are GTSNPN and SVGIG (reference sequence). V shed 3 bases and J shed 1 base, with 9 bases lying between them.

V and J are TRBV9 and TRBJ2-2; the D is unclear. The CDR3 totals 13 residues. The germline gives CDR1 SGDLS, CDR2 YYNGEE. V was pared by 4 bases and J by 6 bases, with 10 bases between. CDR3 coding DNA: TGTGCCAGCAGCACGAACACGCCCGGGGAGCTGTTTTTT. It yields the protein CASSTNTPGELFF.